This T cell receptor beta chain is from a study of T cells after posttransplantation cyclophosphamide. Study outcomes and limitations: TRB overlap between skin or GI tissue T cells and blood was limited. Donor CD8+ memory clones often dominated recipient blood repertoires at later times.

With 3 bases removed from V and 9 bases from J, the gap between germline ends came to 17 bases. The CDR3 runs to 14 residues. Germline lookup yields CDR1 LGHNA and CDR2 YSLEER. Cells defined as naive were viable CD3+CD4+ or CD3+CD8+ and CCR7+CD45RA+CD45RO-CD95-CD27+CD28+. Using immunoSEQ multiplex PCR, the repertoire was profiled, and TCRdb retains in-frame clones only, with some absent. The sample carries approximately 15,000 clones, roughly 94% recorded once. A remark on this clone: Its target is not known.

The rearrangement uses TRBV4-3 and TRBJ1-2, with D tentatively TRBD1 (5 bases). The sample comprised naive CD4+ T cells sorted from blood. The clonotype comes from a woman aged 45-59 years in good health and a related stem cell transplant donor. Written as DNA, the CDR3 is TGCGCCAGCAGCCACGCCCCCCCAGGGATTCGCTACACCTTC. Protein product: CASSHAPPGIRYTF.